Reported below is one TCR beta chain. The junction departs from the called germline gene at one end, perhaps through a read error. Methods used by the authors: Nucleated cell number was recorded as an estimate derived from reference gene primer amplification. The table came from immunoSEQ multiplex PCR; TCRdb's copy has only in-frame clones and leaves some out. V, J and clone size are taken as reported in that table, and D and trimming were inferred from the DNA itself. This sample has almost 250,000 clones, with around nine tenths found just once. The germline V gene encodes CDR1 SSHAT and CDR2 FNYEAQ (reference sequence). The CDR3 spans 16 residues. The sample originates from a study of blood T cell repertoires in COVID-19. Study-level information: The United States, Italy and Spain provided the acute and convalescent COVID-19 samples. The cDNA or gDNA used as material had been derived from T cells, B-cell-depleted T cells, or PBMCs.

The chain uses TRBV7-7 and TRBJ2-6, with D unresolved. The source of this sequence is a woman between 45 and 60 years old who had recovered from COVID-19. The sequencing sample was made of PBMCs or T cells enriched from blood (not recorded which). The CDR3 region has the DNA TGTGCTAGCAGCCCTTCCACACACTCTGGGGCCAACGTCCTGACTTTC. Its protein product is CASSPSTHSGANVLTF.